This entry lists 22 T cell receptor beta chains sequenced from one sample in a study of T cells in Graves' hyperthyroidism and ophthalmopathy. TCR beta CDR3 region amplification was performed from RNA transcripts. When the TCR CDR3 underwent first-round RT-PCR, the HTBI primer set was used. Using its own MiXCR run on the multiplex PCR reads, TCRdb lists one record per CDR3 protein. The data contain roughly 700,000 distinct CDR3 sequences, 12% to 15% of them singletons. The sequenced sample consisted of blood. These receptors were collected from a woman aged 18-30 years with Graves' hyperthyroidism.

This clonotype occurred a few times. The chain couples TRBV11-3 to TRBJ2-2, with 11 bases lining up with TRBD2. Germline V CDR1 and CDR2: SGHNT, YENEEA. V dropped 0 bases and J dropped 1; count of bases not matched to a gene: 1. This CDR3 has 17 residues. In DNA form, the CDR3 reads TGTGCCAGCAGCTTAGATACTAGCGGGAGGAACACCGGGGAGCTGTTTTTT. Translated: CASSLDTSGRNTGELFF.

The table lists this clonotype with many counts. The chain is built from TRBV25-1 and TRBJ2-1; 7 positions agree with TRBD2. This CDR3 is 11 amino acids long. With V trimmed by 9 bases and J by 8 bases, 4 bases remained unmatched. Germline lookup yields CDR1 MGHDK and CDR2 SYGVNS. The CDR3 reads CASSGLDEQFF. CDR3 DNA sequence: TGTGCCAGTAGCGGGCTCGATGAGCAGTTCTTC.

This clonotype has just a few counts. J is TRBJ2-5 and V is TRBV4-3; D might be TRBD1 (6 bases). V was cut by 0 bases and J by 4 bases, with 12 bases left in between. Germline V gene data show CDR1 as LGHNA and CDR2 as YSLEER. There are 15 residues in the CDR3. The CDR3 region is CASSQEYRARETQYF. The CDR3 nucleotides are TGCGCCAGCAGCCAAGAGTACAGGGCTCGAGAGACCCAGTACTTC.

This clonotype was seen at least ten times. The chain recombines TRBV20-1 with TRBJ2-1; D is undetermined. CDR1 and CDR2 from the germline V gene are DFQATT and SNEGSKA (reference sequence). Trimming removed 1 base at V and 4 bases at J, with 14 bases between. The CDR3 has 15 residues. CDR3 nucleotide sequence: TGCAGTGCTAGAGGGAGTGCTGGATGGTACAATGAGCAGTTCTTC. Amino acids: CSARGSAGWYNEQFF.

This clonotype was found many times. The chain joins TRBV28 to TRBJ1-2; D not certain. Germline-derived CDR1 and CDR2 are MDHEN and SYDVKM. Trimming pared 7 bases from V and 4 bases from J, leaving 10 bases between. The CDR3 is 12 amino acids. The CDR3: CASNRHLYGYTF. DNA of the CDR3: TGTGCCAGCAATCGACACCTCTATGGCTACACCTTC.

V and J are TRBV3-1 and TRBJ1-1; tentative D call: TRBD1 (5 bases). Per the germline V gene, CDR1 is LGHDT and CDR2 is YNNKEL (reference sequence). V was cut by 7 bases and J by 5 bases, with 11 bases left in between. The CDR3 has 12 amino acids. The CDR3 coding sequence is TGTGCCAGCAACGGCGGGGGGACTGAAGCTTTCTTT. This encodes CASNGGGTEAFF.

The genes are TRBV19 and TRBJ2-3, with D tentatively TRBD1 (6 bases). Trimming took 6 bases from V and 0 from J, leaving 10 bases between them. This CDR3 comprises 14 residues. Per germline, CDR1 LNHDA and CDR2 SQIVND (reference sequence). The DNA of the CDR3 is TGTGCCAGTAGCTACAGGGCTAGCACAGATACGCAGTATTTT. It translates to CASSYRASTDTQYF. Supplemented by reference TRBV19 and TRBJ2-3, the full variable domain reads DGGITQSPKYLFRKEGQNVTLSCEQNLNHDAMYWYRQDPGQGLRLIYYSQIVNDFQKGDIAEGYSVSREKKESFPLTVTSAQKNPTAFYLCASSYRASTDTQYFGPGTRLTVL.

In this sample, this clonotype turned up many times. The V call is TRBV18, the J call TRBJ1-2, with 7 bases aligning to TRBD1. V lost 5 bases, J lost 7 bases, and 4 bases stayed unmatched. The CDR3 sequence is 12 residues long. Germline V gives CDR1 KGHSH, CDR2 LQKENI. CDR3 bases: TGTGCCAGCTCATCCTACAGGGGTGGCTACACCTTC. Translation: CASSSYRGGYTF.

This clonotype was detected only a few times. V is TRBV5-1 and J is TRBJ2-5; maybe TRBD1 (6 bases). The V and J ends lost 2 bases and 7 bases respectively, with 15 bases between them. The CDR3 spans 14 residues. Germline-derived CDR1 and CDR2 are SGHRS and YFSETQ. This CDR3 reads CASSFNREMWTQYF. The CDR3 nucleotides read TGCGCCAGCAGCTTTAACAGGGAGATGTGGACCCAGTACTTC.

The chain is built from TRBV5-4 and TRBJ1-1; TRBD1 matches 8 bases. V gave up 3 bases and J gave up 10 bases; unmatched junction bases: 8. CDR1 and CDR2 (germline): SGHNT, YYREEE (reference sequence). The CDR3 consists of 13 residues. CDR3 amino acids: CASSSAGGGGAFF. CDR3 nucleotides: TGTGCCAGCAGCTCGGCAGGGGGCGGAGGAGCTTTCTTT.

This clonotype was seen only a few times. The CDR3 here is CASSLWQGNEKLFF. The CDR3 bases are TGTGCCAGCAGCTTATGGCAGGGAAATGAAAAACTGTTTTTT. This chain links TRBV5-4 with TRBJ1-4, with D perhaps TRBD1 (5 bases). Germline CDR1 and CDR2: SGHNT and YYREEE (reference sequence). V shed 2 bases and J shed 5 bases, with 10 bases lying between them. There are 14 residues in the CDR3.

This clonotype was counted at least ten times. This chain links TRBV2 with TRBJ2-1; 11 bases map to TRBD2. The CDR3 sequence is 15 residues long. The germline gives CDR1 SNHLY, CDR2 FYNNEI. Trimming at V came to 7 bases and at J to 9 bases, leaving 11 bases not matched to a gene. CDR3 protein: CASNRVTSGSAEQFF. For the CDR3, the DNA is TGTGCCAGCAATAGAGTTACTAGCGGGAGTGCTGAGCAGTTCTTC.

This chain connects TRBV3-1 to TRBJ2-5; the D gene is possibly TRBD1 (5 bases). V lost 8 bases and J 5 bases, leaving 15 bases between the germline ends. The CDR3 is 13 residues long. In germline, CDR1 is LGHDT, CDR2 YNNKEL (reference sequence). The CDR3 here is CASCTRVVETQYF. CDR3 sequence (DNA): TGTGCCAGCTGTACCAGGGTTGTGGAGACCCAGTACTTC.

This clonotype was picked up a small number of times. J is TRBJ1-3 and V is TRBV28, with D unresolved. CDR3 length: 14 amino acids. Looked up from germline, CDR1 is MDHEN and CDR2 is SYDVKM. V lost 5 bases and J 2 bases, leaving 10 bases between the germline ends. CDR3 sequence reads: CASSTLGAGNTIYF. The CDR3 coding sequence is TGTGCCAGCAGTACCCTCGGCGCTGGAAACACCATATATTTT.

This clonotype was detected many times. The DNA of the CDR3 is TGCGCCAGCAGCCACCGACTAGCGGGAGAAGGTCATGAGCAGTTCTTC. Translating gives CASSHRLAGEGHEQFF. This chain joins TRBV4-3 and TRBJ2-1; 12 nucleotides line up with TRBD2. CDR1 is LGHNA, CDR2 YSLEER, per germline. This CDR3 is built from 16 residues. V lost 3 bases to trimming and J lost 8 bases; unmatched junction nucleotides: 8.

The V call is TRBV6-5, the J call TRBJ2-1; 9 bases line up with TRBD1. This CDR3 region has 16 residues. CDR1 is MNHEY and CDR2 is SVGAGI in the germline V gene. V lost 2 bases and J lost 4; bases outside the gene matches: 6. The DNA of the CDR3 is TGTGCCAGCAGTTACGAGGACAGGGGCTTATACAATGAGCAGTTCTTC. Protein sequence: CASSYEDRGLYNEQFF.

J is TRBJ2-7 and V is TRBV2; 11 nucleotides line up with TRBD2. The CDR3 is 12 residues long. The V and J ends lost 6 bases and 12 bases, in that order; junction bases with no gene match: 7. Germline V gene sequence: CDR1 SNHLY, CDR2 FYNNEI. The DNA of the CDR3 is TGTGCCAGCAGGGGGACTAGCGGAAGGCGGTACTTC. Encoded protein: CASRGTSGRRYF. The full variable domain, in which reference TRBV2 and TRBJ2-7 provide the parts outside the CDR3, is EPEVTQTPSHQVTQMGQEVILRCVPISNHLYFYWYRQILGQKVEFLVSFYNNEISEKSEIFDDQFSVERPDGSNFTLKIRSTKLEDSAMYFCASRGTSGRRYFGPGTRLTVT.

Many counts were recorded for this clonotype. V is TRBV20-1 and J is TRBJ2-1, with TRBD2 matching 14 bases. CDR3 length equals 19 residues. Per germline, CDR1 DFQATT and CDR2 SNEGSKA (reference sequence). V dropped 5 bases and J dropped 8; count of bases not matched to a gene: 20. For the CDR3, the DNA is TGCAGTGCTTCGACTAGCGGGAGGGACCTAAGGGTCTTTCTCGATGAGCAGTTCTTC. As protein: CSASTSGRDLRVFLDEQFF.

The J gene is TRBJ1-5, the V gene TRBV5-8, with a tentative D call TRBD1 (5 bases). V lost 4 bases and J 2 bases, leaving 13 bases between the germline ends. This CDR3 spans 15 amino acids. Germline V CDR1 and CDR2: SGHTS, YDEGEE. CDR3: CASSPGTLGNQPQHF. In DNA form, the CDR3 reads TGTGCCAGCAGCCCCGGGACTCTCGGCAATCAGCCCCAGCATTTT.

This clonotype was seen more than once but under ten times. This chain uses TRBV20-1 with TRBJ2-7; 13 positions match TRBD2. The trim removed 6 bases at V and 7 bases at J, leaving 9 bases unmatched. Germline V lookup: CDR1 DFQATT, CDR2 SNEGSKA (reference sequence). The length of the CDR3 is 14 residues. In DNA, the CDR3 is TGCAGTGCATTTACTAGCGGGAGGGCCCGGGAGCAGTACTTC. Protein sequence: CSAFTSGRAREQYF.

This clonotype was seen ten or more times. The chain employs TRBV4-2 and TRBJ2-5; D remains unclear. CDR3 size: 13 residues. CDR1 is LGHNA and CDR2 is YNFKEQ in the germline V gene. V was clipped by 1 base and J by 3 bases, with 6 bases between them. The CDR3 DNA reads as TGTGCCAGCAGCCAAGGGAGCAAAGAGACCCAGTACTTC. Encoded protein: CASSQGSKETQYF.

This clonotype showed up just a few times. The rearrangement links TRBV7-9 to TRBJ2-7, with D hard to call. This CDR3 has 13 amino acids. CDR1 and CDR2 from the germline V gene are SEHNR and FQNEAQ (reference sequence). Trimming shortened V by 3 bases and J by 4 bases, and 10 bases separated the two germline ends. DNA of the CDR3: TGTGCCAGCAGCTTTGGCAGGCCATACGAGCAGTACTTC. This translates into CASSFGRPYEQYF.